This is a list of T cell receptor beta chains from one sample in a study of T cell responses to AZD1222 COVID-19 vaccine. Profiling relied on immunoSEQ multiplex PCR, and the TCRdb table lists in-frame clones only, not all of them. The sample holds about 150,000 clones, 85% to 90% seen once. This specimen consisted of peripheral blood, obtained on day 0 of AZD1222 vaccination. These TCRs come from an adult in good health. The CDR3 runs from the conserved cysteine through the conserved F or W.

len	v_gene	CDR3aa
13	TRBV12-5	CASGLGRGETQYF
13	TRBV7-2	CASSIRDDYGYTF
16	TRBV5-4	CASSADRVLMNTEAFF
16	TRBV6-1	CASSAPRGGARDTQYF
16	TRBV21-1	CASSKAGTGGSQPQHF
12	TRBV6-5	CASVGGDAEAFF
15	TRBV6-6	CASSWTRGGTDTQYF
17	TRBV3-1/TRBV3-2	CASSQHRDRANHSPLHF
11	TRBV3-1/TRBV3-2	CASSQSGELFF
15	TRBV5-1	CASRKDGPNTGELFF
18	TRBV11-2	CASSLVGGGARVTDTQYF
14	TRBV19	CASSHDWADSPLHF
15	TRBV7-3	CASSWSGGAENEQFF
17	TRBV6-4	CASSGGKVAGSTDTQYF
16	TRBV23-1	CASSHPGAQGLNEQFF
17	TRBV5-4	CASSGQDGYSGANVLTF
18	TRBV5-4	CASSFRRFDGRLDNEQFF
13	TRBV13	CASSLALTGELFF
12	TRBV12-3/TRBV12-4	CASSLRGYEQYF
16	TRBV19	CASSIVGEGANTEAFF
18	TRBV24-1	CATSDSRGPWARVGELFF
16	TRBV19	CASRTPGHHSYNEQFF
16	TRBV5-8	CASSLFSTASNSPLHF
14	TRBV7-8	CASSRVATNEKLFF
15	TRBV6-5	CASSYSSVLLRGYTF
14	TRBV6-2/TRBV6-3	CASSSIGGAGELFF
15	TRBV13	CASSLVGSYNSPLHF
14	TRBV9	CASSVEGDTDTQYF
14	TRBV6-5	CASSPGQGVYGYTF
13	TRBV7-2	CASSLSYYAEAFF
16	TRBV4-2	CASSQDVAEPQNIQYF
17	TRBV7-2	CASSLAAGQPLNTEAFF
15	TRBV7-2	CASMRTSGRTDTQYF
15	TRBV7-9	CASSLVGGRNTEAFF
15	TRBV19	CASSIGAPGVRGYTF
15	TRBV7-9	CASSLARGTHNEQFF
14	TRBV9	CASSEDGGRYEQYF
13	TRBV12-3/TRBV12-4	CASSPLQDSPQHF
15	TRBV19	CASSTSGTSNQPQHF